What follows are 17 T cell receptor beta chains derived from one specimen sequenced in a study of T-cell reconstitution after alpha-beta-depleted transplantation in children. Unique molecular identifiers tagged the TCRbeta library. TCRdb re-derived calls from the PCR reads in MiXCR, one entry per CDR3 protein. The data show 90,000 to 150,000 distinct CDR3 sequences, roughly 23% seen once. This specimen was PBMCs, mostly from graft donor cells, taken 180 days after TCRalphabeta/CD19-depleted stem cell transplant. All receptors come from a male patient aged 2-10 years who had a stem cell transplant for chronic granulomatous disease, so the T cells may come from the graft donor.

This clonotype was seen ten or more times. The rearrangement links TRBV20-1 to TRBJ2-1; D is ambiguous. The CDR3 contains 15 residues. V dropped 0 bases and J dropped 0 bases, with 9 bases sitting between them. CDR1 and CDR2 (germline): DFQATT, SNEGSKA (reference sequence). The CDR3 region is CSAREGWGSYNEQFF. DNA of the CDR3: TGCAGTGCTAGAGAGGGCTGGGGCTCCTACAATGAGCAGTTCTTC.

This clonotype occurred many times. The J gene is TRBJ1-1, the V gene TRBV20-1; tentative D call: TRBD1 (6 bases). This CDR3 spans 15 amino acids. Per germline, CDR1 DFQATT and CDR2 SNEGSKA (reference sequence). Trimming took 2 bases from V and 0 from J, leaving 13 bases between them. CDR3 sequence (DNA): TGCAGTGCTAGACGAAGGGGGGGATTGAACACTGAAGCTTTCTTT. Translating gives CSARRRGGLNTEAFF.

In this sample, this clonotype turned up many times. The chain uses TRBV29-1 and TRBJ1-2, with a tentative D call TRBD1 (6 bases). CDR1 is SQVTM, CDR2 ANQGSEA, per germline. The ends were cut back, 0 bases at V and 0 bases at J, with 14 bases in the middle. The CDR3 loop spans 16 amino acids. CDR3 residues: CSVEEQGRVANYGYTF. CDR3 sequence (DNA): TGCAGCGTTGAAGAACAGGGTAGGGTAGCTAACTATGGCTACACCTTC.

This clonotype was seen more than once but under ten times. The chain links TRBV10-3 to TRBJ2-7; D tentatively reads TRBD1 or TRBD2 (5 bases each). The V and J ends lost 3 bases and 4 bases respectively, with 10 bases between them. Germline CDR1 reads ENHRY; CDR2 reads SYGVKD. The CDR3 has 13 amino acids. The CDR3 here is CAISDNWGYEQYF. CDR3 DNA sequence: TGTGCCATCAGTGATAACTGGGGGTACGAGCAGTACTTC.

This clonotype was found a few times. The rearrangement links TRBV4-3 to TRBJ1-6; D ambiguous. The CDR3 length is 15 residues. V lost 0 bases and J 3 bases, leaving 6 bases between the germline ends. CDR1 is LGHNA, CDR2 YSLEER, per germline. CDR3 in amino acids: CASSQDSVYNSPLHF. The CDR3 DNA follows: TGCGCCAGCAGCCAAGACAGTGTCTATAATTCACCCCTCCACTTT.

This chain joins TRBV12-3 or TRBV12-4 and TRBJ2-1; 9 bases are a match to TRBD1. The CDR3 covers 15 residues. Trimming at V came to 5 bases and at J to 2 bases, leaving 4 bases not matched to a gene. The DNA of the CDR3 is TGTGCCAGCAGTGCGCGACAGGGGGCCTACAATGAGCAGTTCTTC. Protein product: CASSARQGAYNEQFF.

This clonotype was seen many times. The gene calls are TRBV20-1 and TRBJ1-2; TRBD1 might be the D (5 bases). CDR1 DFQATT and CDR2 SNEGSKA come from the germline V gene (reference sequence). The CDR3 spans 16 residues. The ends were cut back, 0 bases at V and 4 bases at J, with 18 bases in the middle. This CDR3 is CSARDPASPDSYGYTF. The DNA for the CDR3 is TGCAGTGCTAGAGATCCCGCATCCCCCGACAGCTATGGCTACACCTTC.

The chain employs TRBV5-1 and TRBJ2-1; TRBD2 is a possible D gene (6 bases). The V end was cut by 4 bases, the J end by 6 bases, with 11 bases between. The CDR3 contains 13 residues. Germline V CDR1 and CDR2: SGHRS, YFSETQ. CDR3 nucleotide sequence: TGCGCCAGCAGCCTTGTCGGGGGCAATGAGCAGTTCTTC. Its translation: CASSLVGGNEQFF. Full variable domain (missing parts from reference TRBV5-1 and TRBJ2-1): KAGVTQTPRYLIKTRGQQVTLSCSPISGHRSVSWYQQTPGQGLQFLFEYFSETQRNKGNFPGRFSGRQFSNSRSEMNVSTLELGDSALYLCASSLVGGNEQFFGPGTRLTVL.

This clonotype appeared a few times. The CDR3 DNA reads as TGTGCCAGCACCCAAGGTCAGGGAGAAGAGACCCAGTACTTC. Residues: CASTQGQGEETQYF. The rearrangement links TRBV7-9 to TRBJ2-5, with D perhaps matching TRBD1 or TRBD2 (5 bases each). The CDR3 has 14 residues. V was shortened by 7 bases and J by 3 bases, with 15 bases between the two germline ends. Germline V CDR1 and CDR2: SEHNR, FQNEAQ (reference sequence).

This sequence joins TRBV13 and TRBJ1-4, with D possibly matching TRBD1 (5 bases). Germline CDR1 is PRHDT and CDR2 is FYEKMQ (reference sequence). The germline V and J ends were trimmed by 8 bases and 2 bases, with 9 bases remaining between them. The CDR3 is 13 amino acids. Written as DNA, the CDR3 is TGTGCCAGCCGCAGGGAGACTAATGAAAAACTGTTTTTT. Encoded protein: CASRRETNEKLFF.

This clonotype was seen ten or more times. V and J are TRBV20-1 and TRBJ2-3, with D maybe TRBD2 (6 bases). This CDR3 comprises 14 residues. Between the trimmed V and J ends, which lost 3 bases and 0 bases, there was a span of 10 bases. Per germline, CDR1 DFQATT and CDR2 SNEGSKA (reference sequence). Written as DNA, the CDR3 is TGCAGTGCTAGTGCGAGCGGGAGCACAGATACGCAGTATTTT. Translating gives CSASASGSTDTQYF.

The CDR3 reads CASSSGRTDTQYF. DNA of the CDR3: TGTGCCAGCAGCTCCGGTCGCACAGATACGCAGTATTTT. The J gene is TRBJ2-3, the V gene TRBV12-3 or TRBV12-4; D is ambiguous. Deletions cut 6 bases from V and 1 base from J, with 8 bases between. The CDR3 has 13 residues.

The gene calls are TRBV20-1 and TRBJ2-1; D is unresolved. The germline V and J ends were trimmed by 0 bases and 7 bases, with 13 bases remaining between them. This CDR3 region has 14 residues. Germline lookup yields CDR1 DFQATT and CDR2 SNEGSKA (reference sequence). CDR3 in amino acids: CSAREFGPSNEQFF. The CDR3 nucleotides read TGCAGTGCTAGAGAATTTGGGCCCTCAAATGAGCAGTTCTTC.

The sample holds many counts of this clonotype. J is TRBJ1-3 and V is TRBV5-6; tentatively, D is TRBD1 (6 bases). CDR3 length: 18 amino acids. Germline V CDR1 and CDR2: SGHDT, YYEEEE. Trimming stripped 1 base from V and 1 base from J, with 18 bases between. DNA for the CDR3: TGTGCCAGCAGCTTGAGGAACAGGGTCATTCGGTCTGGAAACACCATATATTTT. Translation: CASSLRNRVIRSGNTIYF.

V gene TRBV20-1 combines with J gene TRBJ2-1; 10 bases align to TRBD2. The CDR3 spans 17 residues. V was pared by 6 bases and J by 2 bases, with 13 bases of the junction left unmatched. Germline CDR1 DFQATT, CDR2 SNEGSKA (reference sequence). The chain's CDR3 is CSALRSGGAVAYNEQFF. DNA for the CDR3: TGCAGTGCCCTAAGGAGCGGGGGGGCGGTCGCCTACAATGAGCAGTTCTTC.

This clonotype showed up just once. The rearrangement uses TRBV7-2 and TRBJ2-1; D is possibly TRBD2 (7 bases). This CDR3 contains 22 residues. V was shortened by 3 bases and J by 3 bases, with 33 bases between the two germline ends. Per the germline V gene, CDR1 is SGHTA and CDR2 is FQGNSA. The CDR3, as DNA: TGTGCCAGCAGCTTCCCTTTCCGGAGCAGGGGAGGGAGTCTAGGGATCTACAATGAGCAGTTCTTC. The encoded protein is CASSFPFRSRGGSLGIYNEQFF.

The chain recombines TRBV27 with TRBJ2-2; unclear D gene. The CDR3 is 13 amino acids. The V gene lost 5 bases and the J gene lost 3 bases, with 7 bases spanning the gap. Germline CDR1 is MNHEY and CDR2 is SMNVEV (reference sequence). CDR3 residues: CASSTLHTGELFF. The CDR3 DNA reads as TGTGCCAGCAGTACCCTCCACACCGGGGAGCTGTTTTTT.